Listed here are 26 T cell receptor beta chains from one sample, sequenced in a study of T cells expressing NK-cell markers. TCRdb reprocessed the 5' RACE reads, with one entry per CDR3 protein and no DNA. The listing contains 500,000 to 600,000 distinct CDR3 sequences. What was sequenced was blood T cells: a sorted CD56 or NKG2C T cell subset, CD4+ or CD8+ T cells, or bulk PBMC T cells (not recorded which). These receptors all come from a man aged 18 to 30 in good health.

This chain connects TRBV5-1 to TRBJ2-2. CDR3 length: 16 residues. Germline loops: CDR1 SGHRS, CDR2 YFSETQ. Here the CDR3 reads CASSLRLTVSPGELFF.

The rearrangement uses TRBV5-6 and TRBJ1-1; TCRdb proposes TRBD1, but this gene call is untestable without DNA. Germline loops: CDR1 SGHDT, CDR2 YYEEEE. The CDR3 extends over 14 amino acids. CDR3 amino acids: CASSIGTTNTEAFF.

The chain carries TRBV29-1 and TRBJ1-1; TCRdb selects TRBD1, and the lack of DNA leaves this call unchecked. The CDR3 covers 14 residues. Per the germline V gene, CDR1 is SQVTM and CDR2 is ANQGSEA. CDR3 sequence reads: CSGVIQGARTEAFF.

The rearrangement links TRBV6-2 or TRBV6-3 to TRBJ2-3. The CDR3 is 13 amino acids. Germline loops: CDR1 MNHEY, CDR2 SVGEGT. The CDR3 sequence: CASNQGKPDTQYF.

The chain couples TRBV20-1 to TRBJ2-1; TCRdb selects TRBD2, and the lack of DNA leaves this call unchecked. This CDR3 contains 15 residues. CDR1 is DFQATT, CDR2 SNEGSKA, per germline (reference sequence). Here the CDR3 reads CSADLAGLDYNEQFF.

The chain uses TRBV29-1 and TRBJ1-4. CDR3 length equals 14 residues. Per germline, CDR1 SQVTM and CDR2 ANQGSEA. The CDR3 loop reads CSVADGLSREKLFF.

The rearrangement links TRBV12-3 or TRBV12-4 to TRBJ1-2; TCRdb calls TRBD1, which cannot be checked without DNA. The CDR3 runs 13 residues. The CDR3 sequence: CASRFSAQGGYTF.

The chain employs TRBV7-8 and TRBJ2-3; there is no DNA to check the TCRdb D call of TRBD2. The CDR3 runs 14 residues. The V gene's germline CDR1 is SGHVS and CDR2 FQNEAQ. CDR3 residues: CASSLVGDSDTQYF.

The gene calls are TRBV5-1 and TRBJ2-2; TCRdb indicates TRBD1, and absent DNA this call remains unverified. The CDR3 runs to 16 residues. Germline assignment: CDR1 SGHRS and CDR2 YFSETQ. CDR3 sequence reads: CASSSGTAQGTGELFF.

The CDR3 loop is CASSAGGSYEQYF. This sequence joins TRBV12-3 or TRBV12-4 and TRBJ2-7. The CDR3 is 13 residues long.

The chain combines TRBV9 with TRBJ2-5. CDR3 length: 14 residues. Germline V gene data show CDR1 as SGDLS and CDR2 as YYNGEE. CDR3 sequence: CASSVVANQETQYF.

CDR3 amino acids: CATTGAGITDTQYF. The J gene is TRBJ2-3, the V gene TRBV5-1; TCRdb picks TRBD2, but there is no DNA to check that call. The V gene's germline CDR1 is SGHRS and CDR2 YFSETQ. This CDR3 spans 14 amino acids.

J is TRBJ2-2 and V is TRBV29-1; there is no DNA to check the TCRdb D call of TRBD2. This CDR3 has 14 residues. Looked up from germline, CDR1 is SQVTM and CDR2 is ANQGSEA. The CDR3 region is CSVERGEGTGELFF.

The chain employs TRBV15 and TRBJ1-2; the D gene TCRdb calls, TRBD1, cannot be checked with no DNA. Germline V gene sequence: CDR1 LNHNV, CDR2 YYDKDF (reference sequence). The CDR3 covers 15 residues. The chain's CDR3 is CATSLDRERSYGYTF.

This chain links TRBV4-1 with TRBJ1-5; TCRdb indicates TRBD1, and absent DNA this call remains unverified. This CDR3 is 15 amino acids long. Per germline, CDR1 MGHRA and CDR2 YSYEKL. The CDR3 loop reads CASSLDRDPDQPQHF.

The rearrangement links TRBV5-1 to TRBJ2-1; absent DNA, TCRdb's TRBD2 call cannot be checked. The length of the CDR3 is 16 residues. CDR1 is SGHRS, CDR2 YFSETQ, per germline. CDR3 protein: CASSPPVAGGNNEQFF.

The V call is TRBV5-1, the J call TRBJ2-2. Per germline, CDR1 SGHRS and CDR2 YFSETQ. This CDR3 spans 15 amino acids. The CDR3 here is CASSWAGSNTGELFF.

This chain links TRBV7-2 with TRBJ2-2; no DNA is available, so the TRBD2 call from TCRdb remains unchecked. The germline gives CDR1 SGHTA, CDR2 FQGNSA. The CDR3 contains 14 residues. The CDR3 loop reads CASSPGLAGGELFF.

This chain uses TRBV29-1 with TRBJ2-3. Germline CDR1 SQVTM, CDR2 ANQGSEA. CDR3 size: 13 residues. The CDR3 protein is CSVASNMLDTQYF.

J is TRBJ2-5 and V is TRBV7-9; TCRdb's D call, TRBD2, is unchecked because there is no DNA. This CDR3 region has 15 residues. Germline CDR1 SEHNR, CDR2 FQNEAQ (reference sequence). CDR3 sequence: CASSLALAGAETQYF.

The chain links TRBV10-1 to TRBJ2-5; TCRdb selects TRBD1, and the lack of DNA leaves this call unchecked. Germline CDR1 and CDR2: WNHNN and SYGVQD (reference sequence). The CDR3 totals 14 residues. The CDR3 spells CASSEGAAVETQYF.

This chain links TRBV4-3 with TRBJ2-1. Germline V gives CDR1 LGHNA, CDR2 YSLEER. The CDR3 runs 14 residues. The CDR3: CASSEQHFYNEQFF.

The chain joins TRBV5-6 to TRBJ2-4; no DNA is available, so the TRBD1 call from TCRdb remains unchecked. Germline V CDR1 and CDR2: SGHDT, YYEEEE. The CDR3 runs to 15 residues. CDR3 in amino acids: CASSNRGLALNIQYF. The full variable domain, with the rest looked up from reference TRBV5-6 and TRBJ2-4, is DAGVTQSPTHLIKTRGQQVTLRCSPKSGHDTVSWYQQALGQGPQFIFQYYEEEERQRGNFPDRFSGHQFPNYSSELNVNALLLGDSALYLCASSNRGLALNIQYFGAGTRLSVL.

V and J are TRBV25-1 and TRBJ1-1; the TCRdb call, TRBD1, lacks DNA for checking. The CDR3 has 18 residues. Looked up from germline, CDR1 is MGHDK and CDR2 is SYGVNS. CDR3 in amino acids: CASSAPGTGDYGNTEAFF.

CDR3 protein: CASRKGHPLETQYF. The rearrangement joins TRBV27 to TRBJ2-5; checking the TCRdb D call of TRBD1 is not possible without DNA. CDR1 and CDR2 from the germline V gene are MNHEY and SMNVEV (reference sequence). There are 14 residues in the CDR3.

CDR3 amino acids: CASSLGPGDNTEAFF. The gene calls are TRBV5-5 and TRBJ1-1; TCRdb indicates TRBD1, and absent DNA this call remains unverified. In germline, CDR1 is SGHKS, CDR2 YYEKEE (reference sequence). The CDR3 sequence is 15 residues long. Looking up the rest from reference TRBV5-5 and TRBJ1-1 gives the full variable domain: DAGVTQSPTHLIKTRGQQVTLRCSPISGHKSVSWYQQVLGQGPQFIFQYYEKEERGRGNFPDRFSARQFPNYSSELNVNALLLGDSALYLCASSLGPGDNTEAFFGQGTRLTVV.